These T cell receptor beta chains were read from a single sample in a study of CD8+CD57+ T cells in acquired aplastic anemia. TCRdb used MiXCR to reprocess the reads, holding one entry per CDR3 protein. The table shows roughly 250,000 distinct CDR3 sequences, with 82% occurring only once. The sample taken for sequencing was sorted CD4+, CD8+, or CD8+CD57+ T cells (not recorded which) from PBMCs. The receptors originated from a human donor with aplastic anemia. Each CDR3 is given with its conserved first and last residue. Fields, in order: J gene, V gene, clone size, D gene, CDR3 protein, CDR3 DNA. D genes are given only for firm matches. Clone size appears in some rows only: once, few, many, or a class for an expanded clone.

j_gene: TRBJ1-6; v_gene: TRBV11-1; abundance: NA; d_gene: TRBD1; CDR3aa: CASSLGTGERSPLHF; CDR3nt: TGTGCCAGCAGCCTGGGGACAGGGGAGAGGTCACCCCTCCACTTT
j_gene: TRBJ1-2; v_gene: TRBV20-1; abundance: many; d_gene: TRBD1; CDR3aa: CSASQGEINYGYTF; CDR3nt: TGCAGTGCTTCTCAGGGGGAGATTAACTATGGCTACACCTTC
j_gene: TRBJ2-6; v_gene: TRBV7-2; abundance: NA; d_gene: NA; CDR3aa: CASSFRRRYAPTHLTF; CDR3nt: TGTGCCAGCAGCTTCCGCCGCCGGTACGCCCCCACCCACCTGACTTTC
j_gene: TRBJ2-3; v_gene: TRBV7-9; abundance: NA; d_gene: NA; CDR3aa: CASSFQSDGQAF; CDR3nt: TGTGCCAGCAGCTTTCAGTCAGATGGGCAAGCTTTT
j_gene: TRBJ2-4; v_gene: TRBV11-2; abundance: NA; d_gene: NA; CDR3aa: CASSLDGYIQYF; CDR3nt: TGTGCCAGCAGCTTAGATGGGTACATTCAGTACTTC
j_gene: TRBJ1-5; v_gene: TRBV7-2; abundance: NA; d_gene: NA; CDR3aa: CASSPRDDRNQPQHF; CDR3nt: TGTGCCAGCAGCCCCCGCGACGATCGCAATCAGCCCCAGCATTTT
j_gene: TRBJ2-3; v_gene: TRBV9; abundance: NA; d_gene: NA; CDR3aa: CASSVDNLPNTQDF; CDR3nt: TGTGCCAGCAGCGTAGACAATCTACCCAACACTCAAGATTTT
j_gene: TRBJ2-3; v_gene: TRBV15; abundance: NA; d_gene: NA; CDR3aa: CATSFRGLADTQYF; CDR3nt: TGTGCCACCAGCTTCCGGGGCCTAGCCGATACGCAGTACTTT
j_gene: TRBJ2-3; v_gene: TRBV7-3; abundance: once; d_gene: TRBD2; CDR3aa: CASSSTAGGPDTQYF; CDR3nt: TGTGCCAGCAGCTCCACAGCGGGAGGTCCCGATACGCAGTATTTT
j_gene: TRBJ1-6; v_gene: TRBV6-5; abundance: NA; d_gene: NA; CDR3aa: CASSYSMGAGQYTPLHF; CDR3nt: TGTGCCAGCAGTTACTCGATGGGAGCAGGGCAGTATACACCCCTCCACTTT
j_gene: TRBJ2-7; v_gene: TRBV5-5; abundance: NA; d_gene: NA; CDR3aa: CASSVEGLAYEQYF; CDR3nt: TGTGCCAGCAGCGTCGAGGGCCTAGCCTACGAGCAGTACTTC
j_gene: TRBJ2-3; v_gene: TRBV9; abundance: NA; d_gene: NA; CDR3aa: CASSLRTETQYF; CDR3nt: TGTGCCAGCAGCCTCCGGACAGAAACGCAGTATTTT
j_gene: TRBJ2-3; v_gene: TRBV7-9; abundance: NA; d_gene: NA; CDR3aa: CASSSSKAQDSTETQYF; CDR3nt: TGTGCCAGCAGCTCCTCCAAGGCGCAGGACAGCACCGAAACGCAGTATTTT
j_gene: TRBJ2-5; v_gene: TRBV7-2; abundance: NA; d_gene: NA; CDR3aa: CASSSEPGRQETQYF; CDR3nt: TGTGCCAGCAGCTCAGAGCCGGGACGCCAAGAGACCCAGTACTTC
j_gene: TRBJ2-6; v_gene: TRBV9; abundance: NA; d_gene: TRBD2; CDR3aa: CASSLAGVPDTPNVLTF; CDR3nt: TGTGCCAGCAGCTTAGCGGGGGTCCCCGATACGCCGAACGTCCTGACTTTC
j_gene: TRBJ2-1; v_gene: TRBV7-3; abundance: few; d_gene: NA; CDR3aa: CASSLGSSSYNEQFF; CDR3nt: TGTGCCAGCAGCTTAGGGTCGAGCTCCTACAATGAGCAGTTCTTC
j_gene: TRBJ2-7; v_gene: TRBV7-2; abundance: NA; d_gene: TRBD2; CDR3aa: CANRSGASYEQYF; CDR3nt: TGTGCCAACAGAAGCGGGGCCTCCTACGAGCAGTACTTC
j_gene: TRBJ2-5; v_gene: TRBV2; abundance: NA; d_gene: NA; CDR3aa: CASSGPRETQYF; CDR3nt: TGTGCCAGCAGTGGACCCCGAGAGACCCAGTACTTC
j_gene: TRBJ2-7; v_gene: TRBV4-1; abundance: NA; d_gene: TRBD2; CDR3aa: CASSQLRGVTENYEQYF; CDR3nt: TGCGCCAGCAGCCAGCTACGGGGGGTCACAGAGAACTACGAGCAGTACTTC
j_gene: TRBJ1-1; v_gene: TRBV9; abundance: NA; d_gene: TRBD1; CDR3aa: CASSVAGTGFAEPFF; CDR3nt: TGTGCCAGCAGCGTTGCCGGGACAGGCTTTGCAGAGCCTTTCTTT
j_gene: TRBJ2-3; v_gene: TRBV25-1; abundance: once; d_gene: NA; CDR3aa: CASSELADPDTQYF; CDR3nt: TGTGCCAGCAGTGAATTGGCAGACCCCGATACGCAGTATTTT
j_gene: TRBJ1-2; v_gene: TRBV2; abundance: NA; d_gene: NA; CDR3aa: CASGGQTHNYGYTF; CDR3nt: TGTGCCAGCGGCGGACAGACCCATAACTATGGCTACACCTTC